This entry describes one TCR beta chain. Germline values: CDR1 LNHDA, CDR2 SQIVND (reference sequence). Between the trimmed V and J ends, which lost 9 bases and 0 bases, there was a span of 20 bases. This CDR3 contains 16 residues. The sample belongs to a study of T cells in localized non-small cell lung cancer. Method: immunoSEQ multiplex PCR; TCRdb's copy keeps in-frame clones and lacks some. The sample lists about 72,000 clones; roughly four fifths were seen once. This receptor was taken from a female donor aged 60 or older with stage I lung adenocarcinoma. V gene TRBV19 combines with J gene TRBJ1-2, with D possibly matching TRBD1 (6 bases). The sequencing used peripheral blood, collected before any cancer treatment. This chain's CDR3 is CASRGGKSTSNYGYTF. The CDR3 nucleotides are TGTGCCAGCCGAGGGGGAAAGAGTACATCTAACTATGGCTACACCTTC.